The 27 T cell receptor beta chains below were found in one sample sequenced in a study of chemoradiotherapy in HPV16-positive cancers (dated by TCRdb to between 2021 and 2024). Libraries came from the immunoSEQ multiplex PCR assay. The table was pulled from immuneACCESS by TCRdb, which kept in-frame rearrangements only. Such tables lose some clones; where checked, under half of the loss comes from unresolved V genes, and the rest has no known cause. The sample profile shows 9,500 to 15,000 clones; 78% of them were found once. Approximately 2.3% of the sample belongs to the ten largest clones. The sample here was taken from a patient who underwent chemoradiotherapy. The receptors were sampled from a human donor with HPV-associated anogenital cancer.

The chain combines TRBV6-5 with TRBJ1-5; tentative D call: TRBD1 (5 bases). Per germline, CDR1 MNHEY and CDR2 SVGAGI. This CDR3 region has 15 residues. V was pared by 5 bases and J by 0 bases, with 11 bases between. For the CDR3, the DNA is TGTGCCAGCAGTGCCGGGAGGGGTAGCAATCAGCCCCAGCATTTT. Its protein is CASSAGRGSNQPQHF.

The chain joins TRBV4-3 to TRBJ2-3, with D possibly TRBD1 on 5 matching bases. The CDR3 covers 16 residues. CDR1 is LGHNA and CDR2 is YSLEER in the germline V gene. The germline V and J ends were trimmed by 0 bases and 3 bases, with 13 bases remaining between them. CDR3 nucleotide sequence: TGCGCCAGCAGCCAAGATGTGGTGGGGCGGACAGATACGCAGTATTTT. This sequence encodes CASSQDVVGRTDTQYF.

The CDR3 is CASSSGQGYGYTF. Written as DNA, the CDR3 is TGTGCCAGCAGCTCCGGACAGGGCTATGGCTACACCTTC. The genes are TRBV7-2 and TRBJ1-2; 8 bases are shared with TRBD1. Losses at the gene ends were 4 bases for V and 4 bases for J; bases not matched to a gene: 2. This CDR3 has 13 residues. Germline V lookup: CDR1 SGHTA, CDR2 FQGNSA.

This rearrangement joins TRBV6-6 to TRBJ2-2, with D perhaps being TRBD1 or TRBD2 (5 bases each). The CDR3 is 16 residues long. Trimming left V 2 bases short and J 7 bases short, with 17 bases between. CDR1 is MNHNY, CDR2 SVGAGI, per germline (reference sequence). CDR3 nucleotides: TGTGCCAGCAGTTACCGGGACGGGAAGTCGGGCGGGGAGCTGTTTTTT. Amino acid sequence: CASSYRDGKSGGELFF.

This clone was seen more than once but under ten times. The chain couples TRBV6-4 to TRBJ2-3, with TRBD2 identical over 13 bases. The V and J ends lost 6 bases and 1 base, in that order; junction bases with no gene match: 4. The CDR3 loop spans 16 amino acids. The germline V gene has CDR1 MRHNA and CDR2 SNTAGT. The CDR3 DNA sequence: TGTGCCAGCAGCGCCGGGACTAGCGGGGGCACAGATACGCAGTATTTT. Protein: CASSAGTSGGTDTQYF.

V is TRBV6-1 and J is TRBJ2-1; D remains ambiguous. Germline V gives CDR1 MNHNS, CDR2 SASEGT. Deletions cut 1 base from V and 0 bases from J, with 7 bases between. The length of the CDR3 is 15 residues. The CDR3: CASSEDLGSYNEQFF. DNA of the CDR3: TGTGCCAGCAGTGAAGATCTGGGCTCCTACAATGAGCAGTTCTTC.

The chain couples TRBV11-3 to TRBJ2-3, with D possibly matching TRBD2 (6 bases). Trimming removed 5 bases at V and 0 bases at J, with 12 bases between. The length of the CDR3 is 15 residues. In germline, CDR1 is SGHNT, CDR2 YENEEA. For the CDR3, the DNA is TGTGCCAGCAGCCTCGGACTAACTAGCACAGATACGCAGTATTTT. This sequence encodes CASSLGLTSTDTQYF. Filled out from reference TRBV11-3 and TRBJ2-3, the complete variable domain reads EAGVVQSPRYKIIEKKQPVAFWCNPISGHNTLYWYLQNLGQGPELLIRYENEEAVDDSQLPKDRFSAERLKGVDSTLKIQPAELGDSAVYLCASSLGLTSTDTQYFGPGTRLTVL.

CDR3 region: CASSLGGGSDTEAFF. For the CDR3, the DNA is TGCGCCAGCAGCTTGGGGGGGGGATCGGACACTGAAGCTTTCTTT. The chain recombines TRBV5-1 with TRBJ1-1, with D possibly TRBD1 on 5 matching bases. The CDR3 is 15 amino acids. Germline loops: CDR1 SGHRS, CDR2 YFSETQ. Trimming left V 0 bases short and J 3 bases short, with 12 bases between.

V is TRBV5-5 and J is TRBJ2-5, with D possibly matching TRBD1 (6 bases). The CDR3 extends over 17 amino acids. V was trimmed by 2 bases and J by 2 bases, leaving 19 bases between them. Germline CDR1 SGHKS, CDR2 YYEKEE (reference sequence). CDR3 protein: CASSFSPGQILQETQYF. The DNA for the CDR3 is TGTGCCAGCAGCTTTTCGCCGGGACAAATATTACAAGAGACCCAGTACTTC.

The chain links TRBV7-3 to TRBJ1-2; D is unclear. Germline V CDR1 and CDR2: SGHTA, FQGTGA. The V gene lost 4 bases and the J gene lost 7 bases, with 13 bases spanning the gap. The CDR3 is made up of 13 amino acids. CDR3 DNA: TGTGCCAGCAGCTCCGAGGAGTATCGTGGCTACACCTTC. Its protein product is CASSSEEYRGYTF.

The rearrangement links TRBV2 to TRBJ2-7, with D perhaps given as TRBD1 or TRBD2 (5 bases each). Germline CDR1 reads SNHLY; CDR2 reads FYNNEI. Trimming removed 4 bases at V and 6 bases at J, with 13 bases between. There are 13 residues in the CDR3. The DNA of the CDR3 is TGTGCCAGCAGTGGTGACAGAGGGCGCGAGCAGTACTTC. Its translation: CASSGDRGREQYF.

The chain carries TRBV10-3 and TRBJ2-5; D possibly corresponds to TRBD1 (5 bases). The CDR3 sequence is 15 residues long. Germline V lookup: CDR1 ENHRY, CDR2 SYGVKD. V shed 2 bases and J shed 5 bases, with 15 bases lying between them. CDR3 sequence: CAISEGTESGETQYF. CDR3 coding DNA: TGTGCCATCAGTGAGGGTACAGAGTCAGGGGAGACCCAGTACTTC.

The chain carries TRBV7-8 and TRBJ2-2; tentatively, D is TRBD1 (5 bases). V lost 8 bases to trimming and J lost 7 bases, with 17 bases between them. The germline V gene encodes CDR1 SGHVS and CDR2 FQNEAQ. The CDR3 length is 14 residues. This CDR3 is CASCSGASDGELFF. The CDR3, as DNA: TGTGCCAGCTGCAGTGGGGCCTCCGACGGGGAGCTGTTTTTT.

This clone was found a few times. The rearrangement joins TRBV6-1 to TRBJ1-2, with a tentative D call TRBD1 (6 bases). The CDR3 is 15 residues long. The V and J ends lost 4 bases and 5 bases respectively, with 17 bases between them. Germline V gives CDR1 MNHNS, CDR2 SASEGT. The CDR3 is CASSGQGPSQYGYTF. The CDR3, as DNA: TGTGCCAGCAGTGGGCAGGGGCCGTCTCAGTATGGCTACACCTTC.

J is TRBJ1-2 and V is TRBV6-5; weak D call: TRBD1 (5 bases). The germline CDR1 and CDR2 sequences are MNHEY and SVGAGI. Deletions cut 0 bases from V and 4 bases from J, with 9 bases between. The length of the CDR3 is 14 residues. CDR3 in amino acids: CASSYSKGAYGYTF. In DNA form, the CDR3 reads TGTGCCAGCAGTTACTCAAAAGGGGCCTATGGCTACACCTTC.

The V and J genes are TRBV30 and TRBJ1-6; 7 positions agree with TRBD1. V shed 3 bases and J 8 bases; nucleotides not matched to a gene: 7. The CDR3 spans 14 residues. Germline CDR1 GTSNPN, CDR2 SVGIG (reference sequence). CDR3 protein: CAWRGDSSDSPLHF. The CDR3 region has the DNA TGTGCCTGGAGGGGGGACAGTTCCGATTCACCCCTCCACTTT.

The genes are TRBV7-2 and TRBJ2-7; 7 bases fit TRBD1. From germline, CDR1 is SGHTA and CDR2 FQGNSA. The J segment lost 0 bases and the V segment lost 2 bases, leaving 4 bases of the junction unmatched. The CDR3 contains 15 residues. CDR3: CASSLTGQPSYEQYF. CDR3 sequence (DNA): TGTGCCAGCAGCTTAACGGGACAGCCCTCCTACGAGCAGTACTTC. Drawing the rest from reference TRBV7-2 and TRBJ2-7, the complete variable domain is GAGVSQSPSNKVTEKGKDVELRCDPISGHTALYWYRQSLGQGLEFLIYFQGNSAPDKSGLPSDRFSAERTGGSVSTLTIQRTQQEDSAVYLCASSLTGQPSYEQYFGPGTRLTVT.

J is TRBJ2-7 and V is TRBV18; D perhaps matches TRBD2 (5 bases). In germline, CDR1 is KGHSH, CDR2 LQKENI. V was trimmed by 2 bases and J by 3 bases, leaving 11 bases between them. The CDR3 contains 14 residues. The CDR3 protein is CASSPGGNRYEQYF. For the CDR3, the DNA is TGTGCCAGCTCACCAGGAGGTAACCGCTACGAGCAGTACTTC.

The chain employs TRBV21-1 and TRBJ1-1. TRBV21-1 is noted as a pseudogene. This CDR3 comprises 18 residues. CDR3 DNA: TGTGCCAGCAGCAATATAGCCCCCCCTTCCGAAGGGCACACTGAAGCTTTCTTT. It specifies CASSNIAPPSEGHTEAFF.

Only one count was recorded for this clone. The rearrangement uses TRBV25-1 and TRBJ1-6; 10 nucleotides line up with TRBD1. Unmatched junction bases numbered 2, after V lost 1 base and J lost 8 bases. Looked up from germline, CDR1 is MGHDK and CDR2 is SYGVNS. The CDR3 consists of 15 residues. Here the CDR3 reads CASSESGTGDSPLHF. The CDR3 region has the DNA TGTGCCAGCAGTGAATCAGGGACAGGGGATTCACCCCTCCACTTT. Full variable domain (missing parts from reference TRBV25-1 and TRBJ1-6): EADIYQTPRYLVIGTGKKITLECSQTMGHDKMYWYQQDPGMELHLIHYSYGVNSTEKGDLSSESTVSRIRTEHFPLTLESARPSHTSQYLCASSESGTGDSPLHFGNGTRLTVT.

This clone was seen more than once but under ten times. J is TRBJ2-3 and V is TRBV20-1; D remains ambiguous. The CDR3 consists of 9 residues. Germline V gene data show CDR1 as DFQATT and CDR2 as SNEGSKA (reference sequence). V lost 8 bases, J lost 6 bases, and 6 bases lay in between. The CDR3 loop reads CSPPDTQYF. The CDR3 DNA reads TGCAGTCCACCGGATACGCAGTATTTT.

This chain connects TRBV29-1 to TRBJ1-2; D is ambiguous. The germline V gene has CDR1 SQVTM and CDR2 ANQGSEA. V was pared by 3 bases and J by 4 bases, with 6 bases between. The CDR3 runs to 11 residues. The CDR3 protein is CSVDGGYGYTF. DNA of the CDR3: TGCAGCGTTGATGGTGGCTATGGCTACACCTTC.

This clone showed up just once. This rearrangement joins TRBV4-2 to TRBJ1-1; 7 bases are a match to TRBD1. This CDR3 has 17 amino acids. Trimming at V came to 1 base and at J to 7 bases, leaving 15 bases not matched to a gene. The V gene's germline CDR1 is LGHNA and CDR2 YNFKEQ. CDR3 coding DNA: TGTGCCAGCAGCCAAGTTGGTGCGGCCAGGGGGGCACTTGAAGCTTTCTTT. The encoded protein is CASSQVGAARGALEAFF.

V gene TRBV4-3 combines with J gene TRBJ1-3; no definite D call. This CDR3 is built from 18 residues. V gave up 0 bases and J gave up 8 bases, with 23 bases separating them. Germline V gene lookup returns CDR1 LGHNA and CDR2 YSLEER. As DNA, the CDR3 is TGCGCCAGCAGCCAAGATATGATCTGGACTTCCAATGAGGACACCATATATTTT. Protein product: CASSQDMIWTSNEDTIYF.

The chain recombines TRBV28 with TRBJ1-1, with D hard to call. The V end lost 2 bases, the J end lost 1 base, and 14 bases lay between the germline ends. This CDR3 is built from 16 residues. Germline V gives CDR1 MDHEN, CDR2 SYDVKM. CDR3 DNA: TGTGCCAGCAGTTTAACGGGCGTCAGGCAGAACACTGAAGCTTTCTTT. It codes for CASSLTGVRQNTEAFF.

The CDR3 is CASTLRFQETQYF. The CDR3 DNA is TGTGCCAGCACGTTAAGGTTCCAAGAGACCCAGTACTTC. The rearrangement joins TRBV6-1 to TRBJ2-5; D gene unclear. CDR1 and CDR2 (germline): MNHNS, SASEGT. The CDR3 loop spans 13 amino acids. V shed 7 bases and J shed 1 base, with 10 bases lying between them.

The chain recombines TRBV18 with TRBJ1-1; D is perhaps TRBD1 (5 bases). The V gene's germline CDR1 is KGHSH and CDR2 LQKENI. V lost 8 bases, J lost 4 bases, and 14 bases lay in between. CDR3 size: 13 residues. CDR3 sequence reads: CASTEGWGTEAFF. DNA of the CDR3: TGTGCCAGCACGGAGGGGTGGGGCACTGAAGCTTTCTTT.